This T cell receptor (beta chain) was captured by sequencing in a study of blood T cell repertoires in COVID-19. About the study: PBMCs, B-cell-depleted T cells, or T cells provided the cDNA or gDNA that made up the material.

TCRdb's table, derived via immunoSEQ multiplex PCR, lists solely in-frame clones and lacks some. The top ten hold under 3% of the sample, which has about 150,000 clones, around nine tenths seen once. In germline, CDR1 is SNHLY, CDR2 FYNNEI. The CDR3 is 13 residues long. With 7 bases removed from V and 8 bases from J, the gap between germline ends came to 17 bases. Sequencing was carried out using peripheral blood. V is TRBV2 and J is TRBJ1-2; D not certain. The source of this sequence is a man aged 55 to 70 with active or convalescent COVID-19. CDR3 nucleotide sequence: TGTGCCAGCAACCCGACGGCAAGCGGGGGCTACACCTTC. Its protein product is CASNPTASGGYTF.